This is a list of T cell receptor beta chains from one sample in a study of T cells in Graves' hyperthyroidism and ophthalmopathy. A single record per CDR3 protein comes from TCRdb applying MiXCR to the multiplex PCR reads. Here the sample spans 700,000 to 950,000 distinct CDR3 sequences, approximately 36% being singletons. Sequencing input: blood. The receptor source for this set is a woman aged 40-49 years with Graves' hyperthyroidism. The CDR3 runs from the conserved cysteine through the conserved F or W. A D gene is named only where the DNA matches it firmly. Clone size, where shown, is once, few, many, or a class for clones that have expanded.

D,V,J,size,DNA,CDR3
NA,TRBV19,TRBJ2-7,NA,TGTGCCAGTAGTATAAGGTCTCTTGATCCTGCTTCCTACGAGCAGTACTTC,CASSIRSLDPASYEQYF
NA,TRBV4-3,TRBJ1-5,NA,TGCGCCAGCAGCCAAGATAGGTGGGGCAAGCCCCAGCATTTT,CASSQDRWGKPQHF
TRBD2,TRBV9,TRBJ2-2,many,TGTGCCAGCACCCTAGCGGGACAGAACACCGGGGAGCTGTTTTTT,CASTLAGQNTGELFF
NA,TRBV24-1,TRBJ2-7,NA,TGTGCCAGCAGTTCTGAGGGCAGGAGGAACGAGCAGTACTTC,CASSSEGRRNEQYF
TRBD2,TRBV5-8,TRBJ2-5,few,TGTGCCAGCAGCCTGGGACTAGCGGGATACCAAGAGACCCAGTACTTC,CASSLGLAGYQETQYF
NA,TRBV10-3,TRBJ2-6,NA,TGTGCCATCAGTTTAAGTACGGCTGGGGCCAACGTCCTGACTTTC,CAISLSTAGANVLTF
NA,TRBV7-2,TRBJ2-7,NA,TGTGCCAGCAGCTGGGGAGGTCGCGGCGAGCAGTACTTC,CASSWGGRGEQYF
NA,TRBV10-3,TRBJ2-7,many,TGTGCCATCAGTGAGTCCGACCTTTGGCAGTACTTC,CAISESDLWQYF
TRBD2,TRBV7-2,TRBJ2-5,many,TGTGCCAGCAGCATGACTAGCGGGGTCCAAGAGACCCAGTACTTC,CASSMTSGVQETQYF
NA,TRBV2,TRBJ1-2,many,TGTGCCAGCGTCACAGCCCGTAGGGAGGACACCTTC,CASVTARREDTF
TRBD1,TRBV7-9,TRBJ1-2,few,TGTGCCAGCAGTCCGACAGGGGCTAACTATGGCTACACCTTC,CASSPTGANYGYTF
TRBD1,TRBV6-1,TRBJ1-2,few,TGTGCCAGCAGTTCAAGAGACAGGGGCCGTCAGGGCTACACCTTC,CASSSRDRGRQGYTF
NA,TRBV10-3,TRBJ1-1,many,TGTGCCATCAGTGTGCAGGGGTATCAGAATGAAGCTTTCTTT,CAISVQGYQNEAFF
NA,TRBV11-2,TRBJ1-2,NA,TGTGCCAGCAGCTTCTTTGGGGCTTCAGGAGGGGCAGCCCCGCGGTATGGCTACACCTTC,CASSFFGASGGAAPRYGYTF
NA,TRBV7-8,TRBJ1-4,many,TGTGCCAGCAGCTTGTATGCAACTAATGAAAAACTGTTTTTT,CASSLYATNEKLFF
NA,TRBV4-2,TRBJ2-2,NA,TGTGCCAGCAGCCAAGAAATCCCAGGGAACACCGGGGAGCTGTTTTTT,CASSQEIPGNTGELFF
NA,TRBV7-2,TRBJ1-2,once,TGTGCCAGCAGTTTGAGGGCTATGGGCTACACCTTC,CASSLRAMGYTF
NA,TRBV20-1,TRBJ1-5,few,TGCAGTGCTAGAGATCGGGCAGTCAATCAGCCCCAGCATTTT,CSARDRAVNQPQHF
TRBD1,TRBV2,TRBJ1-2,NA,TGTGCCAGCAGCGGGACAGGGGACGGCTACATCTTC,CASSGTGDGYIF
NA,TRBV7-9,TRBJ1-1,medium-sized,TGTGCCAGCAGCTCAGGACGAAACACTGAAGCTTTCTTT,CASSSGRNTEAFF
TRBD1,TRBV29-1,TRBJ1-2,many,TGCAGCGTTGAGGGACAGGGGAGCTATGGCTACACCTTC,CSVEGQGSYGYTF
TRBD1,TRBV11-2,TRBJ1-5,NA,TGTGCCAGCAGCTTCAGACAGGGTTTCGGTAATCAGCCCCAGCATTTT,CASSFRQGFGNQPQHF
NA,TRBV6-6,TRBJ1-2,few,TGTGCCAGCAGTTCCCTAGCGGGGGGAGGGGGCTACACCTTC,CASSSLAGGGGYTF
NA,TRBV5-1,TRBJ1-4,few,TGCGCCAGCAGCTTGGTATCCGGCTCCTCTGAAAAACTGTTTTTT,CASSLVSGSSEKLFF
NA,TRBV20-1,TRBJ1-3,few,TGCAGTGCAAGGAGCGGGACGGACGGAAACACCATATATTTT,CSARSGTDGNTIYF
TRBD2,TRBV19,TRBJ2-2,few,TGTGCCAGTAGTGATCACCTAGGACTAGCGGGAGTCATTAACACCGGGGAGCTGTTTTTT,CASSDHLGLAGVINTGELFF
NA,TRBV29-1,TRBJ1-2,NA,TGCAGCGTTGGTGGTTTGGAGAGTAACTATGGCTACACCTTC,CSVGGLESNYGYTF